The 7 T cell receptor beta chains below come from one sample, sequenced in a study of blood T cell repertoires in COVID-19 (dated by TCRdb to 2019 to 2021). The library was generated by the immunoSEQ multiplex PCR assay. TCRdb limited this immuneACCESS table to in-frame rearrangements with V and J called. A share of clones is missing; checked studies link under half to unresolved V genes, and the rest is unexplained. The sample table contains 360,000 or so clones; only one count was recorded for more than 70% of them. The ten largest make up 3% to 4.5% of the sample. Sequences were obtained from peripheral blood. The receptor set was obtained from a woman aged 60 to 75 with COVID-19, enrolled during active disease.

The gene calls are TRBV19 and TRBJ1-2, with D hard to call. The V and J ends lost 5 bases and 3 bases respectively, with 13 bases between them. Germline V gives CDR1 LNHDA, CDR2 SQIVND (reference sequence). This CDR3 is 14 amino acids long. The CDR3 loop is CASSFGQRDYGYTF. In DNA, the CDR3 is TGTGCCAGTAGTTTCGGGCAGCGGGACTATGGCTACACCTTC.

This chain joins TRBV5-8 and TRBJ1-5, with D perhaps matching TRBD1 (5 bases). The CDR3 runs 15 residues. V was cut by 4 bases and J by 0 bases, with 11 bases left in between. Germline V gene data show CDR1 as SGHTS and CDR2 as YDEGEE. This CDR3 is CASSGRGPSNQPQHF. Written as DNA, the CDR3 is TGTGCCAGCAGCGGGAGGGGTCCTAGCAATCAGCCCCAGCATTTT.

The chain combines TRBV3-1 (or the pseudogene TRBV3-2) with TRBJ2-7; D is ambiguous. V dropped 4 bases and J dropped 2 bases, with 18 bases sitting between them. The CDR3 loop spans 16 amino acids. In germline, CDR1 is LGHDT, CDR2 YNNKEL (reference sequence). The CDR3 protein is CASSPLLQSAPYEQYF. CDR3 nucleotides: TGTGCCAGCAGCCCCCTCTTACAGTCAGCTCCCTACGAGCAGTACTTC.

V gene TRBV2 combines with J gene TRBJ2-3, with D tentatively TRBD2 (5 bases). Trimming stripped 8 bases from V and 0 bases from J, with 15 bases between. Germline CDR1 SNHLY, CDR2 FYNNEI. The CDR3 has 15 residues. CDR3: CASSGGGASTDTQYF. In DNA form, the CDR3 reads TGTGCCAGCTCAGGCGGAGGAGCTAGCACAGATACGCAGTATTTT. Using reference TRBV2 and TRBJ2-3 for the parts outside the CDR3, the full variable domain is EPEVTQTPSHQVTQMGQEVILRCVPISNHLYFYWYRQILGQKVEFLVSFYNNEISEKSEIFDDQFSVERPDGSNFTLKIRSTKLEDSAMYFCASSGGGASTDTQYFGPGTRLTVL.

This rearrangement joins TRBV7-8 to TRBJ1-1; a weak D match, TRBD1 (6 bases). Germline CDR1 is SGHVS and CDR2 is FQNEAQ. Trimming left V 1 base short and J 11 bases short, with 14 bases between. This CDR3 has 13 amino acids. CDR3 loop: CASSLVHTTGAFF. The CDR3 DNA sequence: TGTGCCAGCAGCTTAGTCCACACCACAGGGGCTTTCTTT.

The rearrangement joins TRBV4-1 to TRBJ1-3; 7 nucleotides line up with TRBD1. Germline V CDR1 and CDR2: MGHRA, YSYEKL. Germline trimming cut 4 bases from V and 2 bases from J; bases unmatched to any gene: 5. The CDR3 sequence is 15 residues long. This chain's CDR3 is CASSLQQGPGNTIYF. The CDR3 nucleotides read TGCGCCAGCAGCCTCCAACAGGGGCCTGGAAACACCATATATTTT.

The chain has TRBV11-2 and TRBJ1-2; maybe TRBD1 (6 bases). V lost 5 bases, J lost 4 bases, and 11 bases lay in between. From germline, CDR1 is SGHAT and CDR2 FQNNGV. The CDR3 spans 13 residues. This CDR3 reads CASSVDRPYGYTF. DNA for the CDR3: TGTGCCAGCAGCGTTGACAGGCCCTATGGCTACACCTTC.